This T cell receptor beta chain was sequenced in a study of T cell responses to AZD1222 COVID-19 vaccine. The CDR3 length is 12 residues. V lost 8 bases to trimming and J lost 7 bases; unmatched junction nucleotides: 8. The germline V gene has CDR1 SGHRS and CDR2 YFSETQ. Only in-frame clones appear in the TCRdb table, and some are missing; sequencing was by immunoSEQ multiplex PCR. The sample comprises tens of thousands of clones, roughly 87% of which are singletons, and roughly 30% rests with the top ten. The V gene is TRBV5-1, the J gene TRBJ1-2; 7 bases align to TRBD1. This receptor was taken from an adult who received the AZD1222 COVID-19 vaccine. Sequenced material: peripheral blood, taken 28 days after the second AZD1222 dose. In DNA, the CDR3 is TGCGCCAGTAGCCGACAGGGCTCTGGCTACACCTTC. Encoded protein: CASSRQGSGYTF. The whole variable domain, remainder taken from reference TRBV5-1 and TRBJ1-2, is KAGVTQTPRYLIKTRGQQVTLSCSPISGHRSVSWYQQTPGQGLQFLFEYFSETQRNKGNFPGRFSGRQFSNSRSEMNVSTLELGDSALYLCASSRQGSGYTFGSGTRLTVV.